One sample yielded the 7 T cell receptor beta chains listed below, sequenced in a study of T cells in localized non-small cell lung cancer. TCRdb's table, derived via immunoSEQ multiplex PCR, lists solely in-frame clones and lacks some. The sample yields roughly 1,700 clones, 29% seen once. Specimen: normal lung tissue next to the tumor, collected before any cancer treatment. All receptors come from a woman aged 40-69 years with stage III lung adenocarcinoma.

This clone has a handful of counts. The rearrangement links TRBV28 to TRBJ1-2; D is possibly TRBD1 (6 bases). Deletions cut 5 bases from V and 4 bases from J, with 14 bases between. This CDR3 has 14 amino acids. Germline-derived CDR1 and CDR2 are MDHEN and SYDVKM. The CDR3, as DNA: TGTGCCAGCAGTCTCACAGGGCGGTTCTATGGCTACACCTTC. Residues: CASSLTGRFYGYTF.

This clone was counted between two and nine times. This chain uses TRBV6-8 with TRBJ1-2; 7 nucleotides line up with TRBD1. The CDR3 contains 18 residues. Germline CDR1 MNHGY, CDR2 SAAAGT. J gave up 1 base and V 8 bases, and 19 bases lay outside the gene matches. The CDR3 is CASFRPGQLYELNYGYTF. The CDR3, as DNA: TGTGCCAGCTTTAGGCCGGGACAGCTATACGAACTTAACTATGGCTACACCTTC.

This clone was seen only a few times. This chain links TRBV6-8 with TRBJ2-5; 11 bases align to TRBD1. This CDR3 has 16 amino acids. V gave up 5 bases and J gave up 1 base; unmatched junction bases: 6. CDR1 MNHGY and CDR2 SAAAGT come from the germline V gene. The CDR3 nucleotides are TGTGCCAGCAGTCCCTTGGGGACAGGGGGCCAAGAGACCCAGTACTTC. Its translation: CASSPLGTGGQETQYF.

The sample holds one count of this clone. The chain combines TRBV19 with TRBJ1-2; D gene ambiguous. With 3 bases removed from V and 5 bases from J, the gap between germline ends came to 16 bases. CDR1 is LNHDA, CDR2 SQIVND, per germline (reference sequence). This CDR3 spans 15 amino acids. The CDR3 loop reads CASSIGAAAEYGYTF. DNA for the CDR3: TGTGCCAGTAGTATCGGCGCGGCGGCGGAGTATGGCTACACCTTC.

This chain links TRBV11-3 with TRBJ1-1; 12 bases line up with TRBD1. V shed 5 bases, J shed 5 bases, and the junction held 6 bases outside the gene matches. The CDR3 runs to 15 residues. CDR1 is SGHNT and CDR2 is YENEEA in the germline V gene. CDR3 amino acids: CASSDWDRGRTEAFF. CDR3 DNA sequence: TGTGCCAGCAGCGACTGGGACAGGGGGCGGACTGAAGCTTTCTTT.

The chain carries TRBV29-1 and TRBJ2-7, with D possibly called TRBD1 or TRBD2 (5 bases each). CDR1 and CDR2 (germline): SQVTM, ANQGSEA. Trimming removed 6 bases at V and 6 bases at J, with 24 bases between. The CDR3 covers 15 residues. CDR3 nucleotide sequence: TGCAGCGTCCGCTGGGGGTCGGATTCTACGGGCGAGCAGTACTTC. As protein: CSVRWGSDSTGEQYF.

This clone is termed large. The J gene is TRBJ1-1, the V gene TRBV11-3; D possibly corresponds to TRBD1 (6 bases). Germline V gene lookup returns CDR1 SGHNT and CDR2 YENEEA. The V gene lost 2 bases and the J gene lost 5 bases, with 15 bases spanning the gap. The CDR3 spans 15 residues. The CDR3 reads CASSLKGQPRTEAFF. CDR3 sequence (DNA): TGTGCCAGCAGCTTAAAAGGACAGCCGAGGACTGAAGCTTTCTTT.